These 6 T cell receptor beta chains were sequenced from one sample in a study of blood T cells in healthy people across ages. Together with a sample-barcoded 5' primer, a J-beta primer mix was included in a second PCR lasting about 7 to 11 cycles. TCRdb called the 5' RACE reads again in MiXCR, with one record for every CDR3 protein. The top ten hold roughly 18% of the sample, which has 540,000 or so distinct CDR3 sequences, 25% to 30% seen once. The material sequenced was blood. The receptors stem from an older woman in good health.

This clonotype has only a few counts. In DNA, the CDR3 is TGTGCCAGCAGTTTACCGGGCCGTAGGGAGACCCAGTACTTC. This codes for CASSLPGRRETQYF. The gene calls are TRBV28 and TRBJ2-5; D remains unclear. The germline CDR1 and CDR2 sequences are MDHEN and SYDVKM. CDR3 length: 14 residues. V dropped 2 bases and J dropped 5 bases, with 12 bases sitting between them.

This clonotype has ten or more counts. The CDR3 DNA reads TGTGCCAGCAGCTCTGGAAACACCATATATTTT. Residues: CASSSGNTIYF. This chain links TRBV12-3 or TRBV12-4 with TRBJ1-3; no clear D gene. This CDR3 region has 11 residues. Trimming removed 6 bases at V and 0 bases at J, with 0 bases between.

A single count supports this clonotype. The chain is built from TRBV12-3 or TRBV12-4 and TRBJ2-7, with D tentatively TRBD1 (6 bases). The V end lost 4 bases, the J end lost 0 bases, and 13 bases lay between the germline ends. CDR3 length equals 15 residues. CDR3 nucleotide sequence: TGTGCCAGCAGTTCTATAAAGGACAGCTCCTACGAGCAGTACTTC. It codes for CASSSIKDSSYEQYF.

There are a few counts of this clonotype. This chain connects TRBV2 to TRBJ2-1; no clear D. V lost 4 bases, J lost 5 bases, and 9 bases lay in between. Germline CDR1 is SNHLY and CDR2 is FYNNEI. CDR3 length: 13 residues. CDR3 sequence (DNA): TGTGCCAGCAGTGTGAACAGACACAATGAGCAGTTCTTC. Translating gives CASSVNRHNEQFF.

The chain uses TRBV4-1 and TRBJ2-1; no firm D call. CDR1 is MGHRA and CDR2 is YSYEKL in the germline V gene. The CDR3 contains 13 residues. Between the trimmed V and J ends, which lost 3 bases and 9 bases, there was a span of 12 bases. CDR3 DNA sequence: TGCGCCAGCAGCCACCATCCCCCAAGTGAGCAGTTCTTC. It specifies CASSHHPPSEQFF.

This clonotype appeared a few times. The chain couples TRBV5-8 to TRBJ2-3; tentatively, D is TRBD2 (6 bases). The V gene lost 3 bases and the J gene lost 3 bases, with 14 bases spanning the gap. The V gene's germline CDR1 is SGHTS and CDR2 YDEGEE. This CDR3 is built from 15 residues. The chain's CDR3 is CASSWSGTSTDTQYF. CDR3 DNA sequence: TGTGCCAGCAGCTGGTCCGGGACTTCGACAGATACGCAGTATTTT.